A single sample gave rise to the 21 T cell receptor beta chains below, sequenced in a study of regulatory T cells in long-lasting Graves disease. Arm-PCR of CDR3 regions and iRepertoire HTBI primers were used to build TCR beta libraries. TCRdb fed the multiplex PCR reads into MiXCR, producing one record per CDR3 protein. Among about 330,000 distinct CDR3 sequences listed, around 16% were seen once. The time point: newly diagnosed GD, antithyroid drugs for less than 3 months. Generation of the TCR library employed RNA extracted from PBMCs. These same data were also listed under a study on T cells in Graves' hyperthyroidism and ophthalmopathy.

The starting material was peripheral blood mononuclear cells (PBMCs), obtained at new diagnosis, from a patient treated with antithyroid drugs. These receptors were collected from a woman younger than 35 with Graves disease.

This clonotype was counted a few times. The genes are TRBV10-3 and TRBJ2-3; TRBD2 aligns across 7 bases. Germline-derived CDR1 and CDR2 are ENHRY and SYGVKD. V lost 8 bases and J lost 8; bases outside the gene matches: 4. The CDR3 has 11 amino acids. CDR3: CAIGEGITQYF. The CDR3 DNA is TGTGCCATCGGGGAGGGGATTACGCAGTATTTT.

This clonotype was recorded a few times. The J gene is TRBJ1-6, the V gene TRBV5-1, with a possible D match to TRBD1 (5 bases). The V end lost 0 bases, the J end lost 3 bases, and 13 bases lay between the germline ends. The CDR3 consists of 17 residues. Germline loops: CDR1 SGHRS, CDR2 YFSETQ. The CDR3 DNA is TGCGCCAGCAGCTTGGAAACTGGGGGGAGCTATAATTCACCCCTCCACTTT. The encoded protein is CASSLETGGSYNSPLHF.

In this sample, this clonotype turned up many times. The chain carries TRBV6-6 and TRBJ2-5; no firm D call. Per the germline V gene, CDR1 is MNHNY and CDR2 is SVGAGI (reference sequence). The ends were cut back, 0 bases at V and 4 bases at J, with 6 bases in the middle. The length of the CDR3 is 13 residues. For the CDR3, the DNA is TGTGCCAGCAGTTACTCGAGAGCAGAGACCCAGTACTTC. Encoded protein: CASSYSRAETQYF.

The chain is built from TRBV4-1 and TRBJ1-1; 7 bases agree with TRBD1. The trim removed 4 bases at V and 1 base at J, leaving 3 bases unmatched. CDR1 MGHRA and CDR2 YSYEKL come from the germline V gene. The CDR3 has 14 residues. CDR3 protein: CASSRRDRNTEAFF. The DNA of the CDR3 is TGCGCCAGCAGCCGTAGGGACAGGAACACTGAAGCTTTCTTT.

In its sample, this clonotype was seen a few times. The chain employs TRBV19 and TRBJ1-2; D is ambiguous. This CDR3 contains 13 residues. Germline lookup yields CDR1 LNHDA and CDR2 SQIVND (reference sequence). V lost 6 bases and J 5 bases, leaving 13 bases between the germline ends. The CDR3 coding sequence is TGTGCCAGTAGACGCCGATTTACTTATGGCTACACCTTC. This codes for CASRRRFTYGYTF.

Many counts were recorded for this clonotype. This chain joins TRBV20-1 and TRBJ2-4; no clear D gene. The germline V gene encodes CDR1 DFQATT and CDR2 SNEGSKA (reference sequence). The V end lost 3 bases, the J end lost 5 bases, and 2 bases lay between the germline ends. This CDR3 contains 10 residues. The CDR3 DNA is TGCAGTGCTAGGCAAAACATTCAGTACTTC. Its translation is CSARQNIQYF.

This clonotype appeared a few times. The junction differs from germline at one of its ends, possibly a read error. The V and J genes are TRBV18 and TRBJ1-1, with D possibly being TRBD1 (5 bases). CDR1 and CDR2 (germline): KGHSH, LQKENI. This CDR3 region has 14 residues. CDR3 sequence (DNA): TGTGCCAGCTCACCACAGGGGATGAACACTGAAGCTCTCTTT. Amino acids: CASSPQGMNTEALF.

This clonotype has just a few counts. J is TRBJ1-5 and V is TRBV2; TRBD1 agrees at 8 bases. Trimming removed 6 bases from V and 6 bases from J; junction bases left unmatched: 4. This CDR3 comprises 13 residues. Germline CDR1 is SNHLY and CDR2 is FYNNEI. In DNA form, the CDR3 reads TGTGCCAGCAGGATGACAGGGGTTCAGCCCCAGCATTTT. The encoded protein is CASRMTGVQPQHF.

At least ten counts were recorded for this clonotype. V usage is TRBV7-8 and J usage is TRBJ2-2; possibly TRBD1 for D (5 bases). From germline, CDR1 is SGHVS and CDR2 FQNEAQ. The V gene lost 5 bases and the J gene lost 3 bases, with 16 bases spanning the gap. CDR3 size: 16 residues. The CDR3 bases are TGTGCCAGCAGCCGAGACGCGCGACAGCACACCGGGGAGCTGTTTTTT. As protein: CASSRDARQHTGELFF. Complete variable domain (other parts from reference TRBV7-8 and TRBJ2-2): GAGVSQSPRYKVAKRGQDVALRCDPISGHVSLFWYQQALGQGPEFLTYFQNEAQLDKSGLPSDRFFAERPEGSVSTLKIQRTQQEDSAVYLCASSRDARQHTGELFFGEGSRLTVL.

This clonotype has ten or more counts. The CDR3 loop is CASRYLRDGYTF. The CDR3 DNA is TGTGCCAGCAGGTACTTGAGAGATGGCTACACCTTC. The chain combines TRBV12-3 or TRBV12-4 with TRBJ1-2; D not resolved. The germline V and J ends were trimmed by 6 bases and 6 bases, with 11 bases remaining between them. CDR3 length equals 12 residues.

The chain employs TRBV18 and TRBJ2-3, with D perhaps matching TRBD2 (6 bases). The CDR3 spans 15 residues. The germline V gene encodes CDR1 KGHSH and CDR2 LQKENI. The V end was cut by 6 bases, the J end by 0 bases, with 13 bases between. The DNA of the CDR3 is TGTGCCAGCTCGACCGGGGCGGGAAGCACAGATACGCAGTATTTT. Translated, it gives CASSTGAGSTDTQYF.

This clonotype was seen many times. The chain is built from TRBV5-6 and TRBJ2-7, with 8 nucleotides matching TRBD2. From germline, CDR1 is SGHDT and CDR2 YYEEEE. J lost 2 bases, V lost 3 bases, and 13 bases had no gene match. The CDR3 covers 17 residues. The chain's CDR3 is CASSSTLVGTRAYEQYF. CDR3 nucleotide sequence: TGTGCCAGCAGCTCCACCCTCGTTGGGACTAGGGCCTACGAGCAGTACTTC.

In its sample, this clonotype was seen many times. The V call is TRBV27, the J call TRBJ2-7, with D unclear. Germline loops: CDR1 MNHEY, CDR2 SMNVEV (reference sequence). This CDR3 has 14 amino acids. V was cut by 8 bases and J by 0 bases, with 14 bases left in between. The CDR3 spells CASWTEKSSYEQYF. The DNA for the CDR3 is TGTGCCAGCTGGACGGAGAAAAGCTCCTACGAGCAGTACTTC.

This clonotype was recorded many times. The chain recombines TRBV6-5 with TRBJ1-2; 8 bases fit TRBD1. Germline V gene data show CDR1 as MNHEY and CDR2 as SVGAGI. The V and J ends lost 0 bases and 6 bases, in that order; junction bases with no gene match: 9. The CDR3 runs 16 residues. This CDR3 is CASSYSITGGQDGYTF. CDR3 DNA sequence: TGTGCCAGCAGTTACTCGATAACAGGGGGACAGGATGGCTACACCTTC.

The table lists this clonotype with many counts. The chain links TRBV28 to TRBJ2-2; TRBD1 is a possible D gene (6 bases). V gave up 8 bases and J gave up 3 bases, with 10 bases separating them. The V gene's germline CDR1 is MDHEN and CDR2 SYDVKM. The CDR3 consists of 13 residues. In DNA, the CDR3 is TGTGCCAGCGTTCACAGGGACACCGGGGAGCTGTTTTTT. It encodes CASVHRDTGELFF.

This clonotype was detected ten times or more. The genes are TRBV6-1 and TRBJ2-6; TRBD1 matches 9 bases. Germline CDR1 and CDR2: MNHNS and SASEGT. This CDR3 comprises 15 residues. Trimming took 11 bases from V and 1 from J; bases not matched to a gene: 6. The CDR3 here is CAVRDRASGANVLTF. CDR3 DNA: TGTGCCGTCCGGGACAGGGCTTCTGGGGCCAACGTCCTGACTTTC.

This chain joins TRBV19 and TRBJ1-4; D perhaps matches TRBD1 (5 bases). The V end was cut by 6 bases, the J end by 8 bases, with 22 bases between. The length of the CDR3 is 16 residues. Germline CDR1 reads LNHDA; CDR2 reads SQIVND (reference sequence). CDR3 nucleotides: TGTGCCAGTAGAGATGGGTCGAGGGGCGGCCGCGAAAAACTGTTTTTT. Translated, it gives CASRDGSRGGREKLFF.

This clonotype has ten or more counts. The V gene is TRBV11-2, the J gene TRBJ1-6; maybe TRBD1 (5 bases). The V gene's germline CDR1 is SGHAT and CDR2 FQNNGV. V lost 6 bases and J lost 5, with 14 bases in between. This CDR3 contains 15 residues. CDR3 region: CASSSGVRNNSPLHF. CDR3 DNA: TGTGCCAGCAGTTCGGGGGTCCGGAATAATTCACCCCTCCACTTT.

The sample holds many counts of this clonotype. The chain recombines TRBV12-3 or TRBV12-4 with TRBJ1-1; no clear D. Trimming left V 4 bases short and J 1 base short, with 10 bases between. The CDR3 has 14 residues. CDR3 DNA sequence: TGTGCCAGCAGTTCCCTGGGCCAGAACACTGAAGCTTTCTTT. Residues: CASSSLGQNTEAFF.

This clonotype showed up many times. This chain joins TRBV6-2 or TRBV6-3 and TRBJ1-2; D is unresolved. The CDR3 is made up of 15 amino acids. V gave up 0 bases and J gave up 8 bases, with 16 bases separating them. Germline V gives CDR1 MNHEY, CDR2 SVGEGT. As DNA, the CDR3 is TGTGCCAGCAGTTACTCGAGTAGGTCTGCCCTCGGCTACACCTTC. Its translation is CASSYSSRSALGYTF.

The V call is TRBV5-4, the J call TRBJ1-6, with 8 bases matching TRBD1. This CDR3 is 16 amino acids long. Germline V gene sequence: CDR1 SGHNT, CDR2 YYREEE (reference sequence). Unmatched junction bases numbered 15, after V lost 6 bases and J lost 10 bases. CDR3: CASTRLVRQGNSPLHF. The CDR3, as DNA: TGTGCCAGCACCCGGTTAGTTCGACAGGGGAACTCACCCCTCCACTTT.